This entry concerns a single TCR beta chain. The sample is drawn from a study of OX40 agonist ivuxolimab in advanced cancers. CDR3 size: 14 residues. Looked up from germline, CDR1 is SGHNT and CDR2 is YYREEE (reference sequence). Trimming took off 3 bases at V and 4 bases at J, with 13 bases between the two ends. Clones were read by immunoSEQ multiplex PCR, and TCRdb kept only the in-frame ones, dropping some. Among about 58,000 clones, roughly four fifths were seen once, and the ten largest hold over 0.7%. The gene calls are TRBV5-4 and TRBJ1-2; no firm D call. This TCR came from an adult with an advanced solid tumor such as melanoma, head and neck, liver or kidney cancer. Sequencing used CD4+ or CD8+ T cells sorted from blood, obtained in a trial of the OX40 agonist ivuxolimab. This CDR3 is CASSSVLAVYGYTF. The CDR3 region has the DNA TGTGCCAGCAGCTCTGTCTTGGCAGTCTATGGCTACACCTTC.